This T cell receptor (beta chain) was recovered during a study of T cell repertoires in cytomegalovirus infection. The overall study: Carrying CMV and the relevant HLA type showed in public TCR beta signatures.

In its sample, this clonotype was seen a few times. Its cognate antigen is unknown. TCRdb used MiXCR to reprocess the reads, holding one entry per CDR3 protein. The table shows some 300,000 distinct CDR3 sequences, with about 9.2% occurring only once. The CDR3 runs 13 residues. The germline V gene has CDR1 DFQATT and CDR2 SNEGSKA (reference sequence). With V trimmed by 4 bases and J by 3 bases, 5 bases remained unmatched. Study-wide findings and caveats: HLA-C-restricted CMV-specific TCR beta clonotypes were dominant in the ex vivo response.

The TCR sequence derives from a human donor in good health (CMV status not recorded). Some clones in this sample may be carry-over from other donors' samples. The specimen was PBMCs. The chain joins TRBV20-1 to TRBJ1-1; 7 positions agree with TRBD1. Written as DNA, the CDR3 is TGCAGTGCTACCTTAACAGGGGACACTGAAGCTTTCTTT. This encodes CSATLTGDTEAFF.